This T cell receptor (beta chain) was sequenced in a study of T cells in localized non-small cell lung cancer. Germline V lookup: CDR1 SGHDN, CDR2 FVKESK. This CDR3 comprises 15 residues. The V end was cut by 0 bases, the J end by 0 bases, with 6 bases between. Measured with immunoSEQ multiplex PCR; TCRdb has only the in-frame clones, and not every one. The table lists about 61,000 clones, approximately 90% of them singletons. Remarks on this clone: Antigen: not known.

Study outcomes and limitations: Of the tissues analyzed, uninvolved adjacent lung showed maximal T cell clonality, greater than tumor. The study linked higher blood T cell density to longer overall survival.

The genes are TRBV14 and TRBJ1-3; D is uncertain. The material was peripheral blood, obtained before any cancer treatment. This clonotype was obtained from a man aged 35 to 69 with stage I squamous cell lung carcinoma. DNA for the CDR3: TGTGCCAGCAGCCAAGATTGGAGCTCTGGAAACACCATATATTTT. Translation: CASSQDWSSGNTIYF.